The 17 T cell receptor beta chains below come from one sample, sequenced in a study of shared clonotypes between healthy human individuals. Assay: immunoSEQ multiplex PCR; the TCRdb copy retains only in-frame clones and omits some. The sample has 2 million to 2.5 million clones, about nine tenths seen once. Source material: naive CD4+ T cells from PBMCs. Subset given: CD45RA+ positively selected. The origin of the receptors is a man aged 18 to 30 in good health. Some clones in this sample may be carry-over from other donors' samples.

The chain recombines TRBV7-6 with TRBJ1-5; 7 bases align to TRBD1. Trimming at V came to 6 bases and at J to 9 bases, leaving 17 bases not matched to a gene. CDR3 length equals 16 residues. Germline V gene data show CDR1 as SGHVS and CDR2 as FNYEAQ. As DNA, the CDR3 is TGTGCCAGCAGTTCCCAGGGGGGGCAGGGGCTTTGGCCCCAGCATTTT. Protein sequence: CASSSQGGQGLWPQHF.

This rearrangement joins TRBV9 to TRBJ1-3; D not certain. This CDR3 comprises 17 residues. The germline gives CDR1 SGDLS, CDR2 YYNGEE. Trimming stripped 4 bases from V and 0 bases from J, with 17 bases between. In DNA, the CDR3 is TGTGCCAGCAGCCTAATTCCGCAGGCCCGCTCTGGAAACACCATATATTTT. It yields the protein CASSLIPQARSGNTIYF.

In the case of this clone: This same CDR3 is encoded by further DNA sequences in the sample. The CDR3 region has the DNA TGTGCCAGTGGGGGACTAGCGGAAGAGACCCAGTACTTC. Amino acid sequence: CASGGLAEETQYF. The V and J genes are TRBV2 and TRBJ2-5; 11 bases are shared with TRBD2. The germline V gene encodes CDR1 SNHLY and CDR2 FYNNEI. This CDR3 contains 13 residues. V lost 9 bases and J lost 3; bases outside the gene matches: 3.

The V call is TRBV25-1, the J call TRBJ1-4; 9 bases match TRBD1. CDR3 length: 15 amino acids. Germline-derived CDR1 and CDR2 are MGHDK and SYGVNS. V lost 3 bases to trimming and J lost 8 bases; unmatched junction nucleotides: 7. In nucleotides, the CDR3 is TGTGCCAGCAGTGACCCGGGACAGGGTGGGGAAAAACTGTTTTTT. Translated, it gives CASSDPGQGGEKLFF. Full variable domain (missing parts from reference TRBV25-1 and TRBJ1-4): EADIYQTPRYLVIGTGKKITLECSQTMGHDKMYWYQQDPGMELHLIHYSYGVNSTEKGDLSSESTVSRIRTEHFPLTLESARPSHTSQYLCASSDPGQGGEKLFFGSGTQLSVL.

To note about this clone: The same CDR3 is also encoded by other DNA sequences in this sample. The chain joins TRBV6-1 to TRBJ2-7, with D perhaps being TRBD1 or TRBD2 (5 bases each). This CDR3 comprises 15 residues. Germline V gene lookup returns CDR1 MNHNS and CDR2 SASEGT. Between the trimmed V and J ends, which lost 6 bases and 4 bases, there was a span of 19 bases. The CDR3 reads CASRAQGRRGYEQYF. The CDR3 nucleotides read TGTGCCAGCAGGGCCCAGGGTCGCCGGGGATACGAGCAGTACTTC.

A remark on this clone: The sample carries other DNA sequences with the same CDR3. The chain links TRBV4-2 to TRBJ2-1, with TRBD2 matching over 9 bases. The V gene end was trimmed by 5 bases and the J gene end by 3 bases; junction bases not matched to a gene: 5. This CDR3 contains 15 residues. The germline V gene has CDR1 LGHNA and CDR2 YNFKEQ. CDR3 region: CASSRASGDYNEQFF. CDR3 DNA sequence: TGTGCCAGCAGCAGAGCTAGCGGGGACTACAATGAGCAGTTCTTC.

This sequence joins TRBV27 and TRBJ1-5, with D possibly TRBD1 on 6 matching bases. V was trimmed by 6 bases and J by 6 bases, leaving 24 bases between them. The CDR3 runs to 17 residues. Germline CDR1 and CDR2: MNHEY and SMNVEV (reference sequence). As DNA, the CDR3 is TGTGCCAGCAGAGAACTTAGCATTCAGGGGTCAGGTCAGCCCCAGCATTTT. This translates into CASRELSIQGSGQPQHF.

The chain employs TRBV6-5 and TRBJ2-7, with 10 bases fitting TRBD1. With 10 bases clipped from V and 5 bases from J, the junction kept 11 bases outside the gene matches. This CDR3 region has 14 residues. The V gene's germline CDR1 is MNHEY and CDR2 SVGAGI. CDR3 loop: CATRRDRGRHEQYF. The CDR3 DNA reads TGTGCCACACGACGGGACAGGGGTCGCCACGAGCAGTACTTC.

This rearrangement joins TRBV5-1 to TRBJ2-7, with D possibly matching TRBD2 (5 bases). CDR3 length equals 14 residues. V was shortened by 4 bases and J by 3 bases, with 14 bases between the two germline ends. Germline V lookup: CDR1 SGHRS, CDR2 YFSETQ. CDR3 in amino acids: CASSMVGENYEQYF. CDR3 nucleotides: TGCGCCAGCAGCATGGTGGGAGAGAACTACGAGCAGTACTTC.

The CDR3 reads CASNTLARGEQYF. CDR3 coding DNA: TGTGCCAGCAATACGTTGGCCAGGGGCGAGCAGTACTTC. The chain has TRBV28 and TRBJ2-7, with D possibly matching TRBD1 (6 bases). The CDR3 loop spans 13 amino acids. Germline loops: CDR1 MDHEN, CDR2 SYDVKM. The V end was cut by 7 bases, the J end by 6 bases, with 16 bases between.

This clone was picked up one time. The chain links TRBV28 to TRBJ1-5; 7 positions match TRBD1. The V segment lost 6 bases and the J segment 4 bases; nucleotides outside the gene matches: 12. The CDR3 length is 16 residues. CDR1 and CDR2 from the germline V gene are MDHEN and SYDVKM. CDR3 nucleotide sequence: TGTGCCAGCAGCCCCCGGGTCGGGACAGCTAATCAGCCCCAGCATTTT. This gives the protein CASSPRVGTANQPQHF. The full variable domain, rest sourced from reference TRBV28 and TRBJ1-5, is DVKVTQSSRYLVKRTGEKVFLECVQDMDHENMFWYRQDPGLGLRLIYFSYDVKMKEKGDIPEGYSVSREKKERFSLILESASTNQTSMYLCASSPRVGTANQPQHFGDGTRLSIL.

A word on this clone: An end of the junction differs from the germline gene, which may be a read error. This chain links TRBV18 with TRBJ2-7; 7 bases agree with TRBD2. Germline V gives CDR1 KGHSH, CDR2 LQKENI. The CDR3 runs 14 residues. The CDR3 is CASSPNGGRTSADF. The CDR3 DNA sequence: TGTGCCAGCTCACCAAACGGAGGGAGAACTAGCGCGGACTTC. Drawing the rest from reference TRBV18 and TRBJ2-7, the complete variable domain is NAGVMQNPRHLVRRRGQEARLRCSPMKGHSHVYWYRQLPEEGLKFMVYLQKENIIDESGMPKERFSAEFPKEGPSILRIQQVVRGDSAAYFCASSPNGGRTSADFGPGTRLTVT.

The chain combines TRBV7-9 with TRBJ1-1, with 7 bases aligning to TRBD1. Germline assignment: CDR1 SEHNR and CDR2 FQNEAQ (reference sequence). V was pared by 3 bases and J by 6 bases, with 10 bases of the junction left unmatched. The CDR3 has 15 residues. CDR3 coding DNA: TGTGCCAGCAGCTTCCTCCAGACAGGGTCCTCTGAAGCTTTCTTT. Protein sequence: CASSFLQTGSSEAFF.

J is TRBJ2-7 and V is TRBV11-1; the D gene is possibly TRBD2 (6 bases). Trimming took off 3 bases at V and 5 bases at J, with 17 bases between the two ends. CDR1 and CDR2 from the germline V gene are SGHAT and FQDESV (reference sequence). The CDR3 contains 15 residues. The CDR3 DNA reads TGTGCCAGCAGCTTTCAGCGGGCAACCCCCCACGAGCAGTACTTC. Translating it yields CASSFQRATPHEQYF.

This clone was observed a single time. V is TRBV7-9 and J is TRBJ2-1; no definite D call. This CDR3 region has 11 residues. Trimming stripped 5 bases from V and 8 bases from J, with 7 bases between. CDR1 is SEHNR, CDR2 FQNEAQ, per germline (reference sequence). The CDR3 reads CASSINYEQFF. The CDR3 DNA is TGTGCCAGCAGCATAAATTATGAGCAGTTCTTC.

The chain uses TRBV28 and TRBJ2-7, with D unresolved. CDR3 size: 15 residues. Trimming left V 4 bases short and J 0 bases short, with 13 bases between. Germline CDR1 MDHEN, CDR2 SYDVKM. CDR3 protein: CASSSLKWDSYEQYF. The CDR3 DNA reads TGTGCCAGCAGTTCCCTAAAATGGGACTCCTACGAGCAGTACTTC.

The chain recombines TRBV5-4 with TRBJ2-6; the match to TRBD2 covers 7 bases. Per the germline V gene, CDR1 is SGHNT and CDR2 is YYREEE (reference sequence). Trimming removed 3 bases from V and 2 bases from J; junction bases left unmatched: 5. The CDR3 length is 16 residues. The CDR3 bases are TGTGCCAGCAGCTGGGGGGGGAACCCTGGGGCCAACGTCCTGACTTTC. Encoded protein: CASSWGGNPGANVLTF.